What follows are 10 T cell receptor beta chains derived from one specimen sequenced in a study of CD8+ T cells in alopecia areata (dated by TCRdb to the late 2010s). Receptors were amplified or captured by the immunoSEQ multiplex PCR assay. RNA was extracted from all samples and reverse transcribed into cDNA, which served as template for TCR sequencing. TCRdb stores this immuneACCESS table with in-frame sequences only. Part of the clones is absent; in the studies checked, under half of the shortfall reflects unresolved V genes, and no reason is known for the rest. Across this sample there are about 150,000 clones, with less than 75% seen only once. Roughly a third of the sample rests with the top ten. Sequenced input: CD8+ T cells sorted from blood. The receptors shown here come from a human donor in good health.

Notes on this clone: One end of the junction does not line up with germline, which may come from a read error. J is TRBJ2-1 and V is TRBV25-1; the D is unclear. Per germline, CDR1 MGHDK and CDR2 SYGVNS. This CDR3 comprises 12 residues. The CDR3 nucleotides read TGCGCCAGCCTGAACAACTACAATGAGCAGTTCTTC. It specifies CASLNNYNEQFF.

The table lists this clone with a few counts. The rearrangement links TRBV5-6 to TRBJ2-1, with 9 bases aligning to TRBD1. V trimming: 5 bases; J trimming: 4 bases; junction bases outside the gene matches: 4. Per the germline V gene, CDR1 is SGHDT and CDR2 is YYEEEE. The CDR3 extends over 14 amino acids. CDR3 DNA sequence: TGTGCCAGCAGTCCGGGACAGGGTTACAATGAGCAGTTCTTC. Encoded protein: CASSPGQGYNEQFF.

The chain combines TRBV9 with TRBJ2-3; D not resolved. The ends were cut back, 3 bases at V and 7 bases at J, with 9 bases in the middle. The CDR3 contains 12 residues. CDR1 is SGDLS and CDR2 is YYNGEE in the germline V gene. CDR3 nucleotide sequence: TGTGCCAGCAGCGACGGACCTTATACGCAGTATTTT. This sequence encodes CASSDGPYTQYF. The complete variable domain, with remaining parts taken from reference TRBV9 and TRBJ2-3, reads DSGVTQTPKHLITATGQRVTLRCSPRSGDLSVYWYQQSLDQGLQFLIQYYNGEERAKGNILERFSAQQFPDLHSELNLSSLELGDSALYFCASSDGPYTQYFGPGTRLTVL.

This chain uses TRBV2 with TRBJ2-1; D call uncertain. CDR1 is SNHLY, CDR2 FYNNEI, per germline. This CDR3 is 13 amino acids long. The ends were cut back, 7 bases at V and 9 bases at J, with 16 bases in the middle. The CDR3: CASTPSRMTEQFF. The CDR3 nucleotides read TGTGCCAGCACCCCTTCTCGTATGACTGAGCAGTTCTTC.

The rearrangement joins TRBV5-6 to TRBJ2-1; 8 bases agree with TRBD2. The CDR3 length is 15 residues. From germline, CDR1 is SGHDT and CDR2 YYEEEE. Losses at the gene ends were 1 base for V and 7 bases for J; bases not matched to a gene: 7. The CDR3, as DNA: TGTGCCAGCAGCTTGCCCCTAGCGGGTGAGAATGAGCAGTTCTTC. It codes for CASSLPLAGENEQFF.

The V call is TRBV27, the J call TRBJ2-7; D is ambiguous. The CDR3 has 14 residues. V was cut by 2 bases and J by 1 base, with 9 bases left in between. Looked up from germline, CDR1 is MNHEY and CDR2 is SMNVEV (reference sequence). In nucleotides, the CDR3 is TGTGCCAGCAGTTTACTGGGCTATTCCTACGAGCAGTACTTC. This codes for CASSLLGYSYEQYF.

The chain employs TRBV5-1 and TRBJ2-7, with D possibly matching TRBD2 (7 bases). There are 14 residues in the CDR3. Germline V CDR1 and CDR2: SGHRS, YFSETQ. Trimming stripped 5 bases from V and 3 bases from J, with 15 bases between. CDR3 sequence reads: CASREGDYDYEQYF. The CDR3 DNA sequence: TGCGCCAGCAGAGAGGGGGACTATGACTACGAGCAGTACTTC.

This clone was picked up a small number of times. The J gene is TRBJ2-7, the V gene TRBV30, with 7 positions matching TRBD1. CDR1 is GTSNPN and CDR2 is SVGIG in the germline V gene (reference sequence). This CDR3 is 14 amino acids long. V shed 1 base, J shed 4 bases, and the junction held 7 bases outside the gene matches. The CDR3 spells CAWSGETGLYEQYF. In nucleotides, the CDR3 is TGTGCCTGGAGTGGGGAGACAGGGCTTTACGAGCAGTACTTC.

This chain uses TRBV11-2 with TRBJ2-1; D is unresolved. The germline gives CDR1 SGHAT, CDR2 FQNNGV. V lost 2 bases and J 0 bases, leaving 11 bases between the germline ends. The length of the CDR3 is 16 residues. CDR3 sequence: CASSLSLGSSYNEQFF. The CDR3 nucleotides read TGTGCCAGCAGCTTAAGTCTGGGAAGCTCCTACAATGAGCAGTTCTTC.

Concerning this clone: An end of the junction does not agree with germline; a read error may underlie this. The chain joins TRBV20-1 to TRBJ1-1, with D tentatively TRBD1 (5 bases). Germline CDR1 and CDR2: DFQATT and SNEGSKA (reference sequence). The CDR3 consists of 10 residues. The CDR3 spells CSARGVRDVF. The CDR3 DNA reads TGCAGTGCTAGAGGGGTCAGGGATGTCTTT.